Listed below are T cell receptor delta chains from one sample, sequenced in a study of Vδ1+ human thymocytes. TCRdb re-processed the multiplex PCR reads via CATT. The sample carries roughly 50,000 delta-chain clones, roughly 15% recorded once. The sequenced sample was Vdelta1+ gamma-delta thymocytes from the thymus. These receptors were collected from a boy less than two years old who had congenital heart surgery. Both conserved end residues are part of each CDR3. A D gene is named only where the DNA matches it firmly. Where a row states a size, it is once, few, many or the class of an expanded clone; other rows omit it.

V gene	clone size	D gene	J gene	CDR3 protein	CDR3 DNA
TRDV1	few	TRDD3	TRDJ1	CALGKGSLLYWGTSYTDKLIF	TGTGCTCTTGGGAAGGGGAGTCTCCTGTACTGGGGGACATCGTACACCGATAAACTCATCTTT
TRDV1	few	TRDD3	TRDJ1	CALGGLYWGLNQPNKLIF	TGTGCTCTTGGGGGTCTCTACTGGGGACTCAACCAACCCAATAAACTCATCTTT
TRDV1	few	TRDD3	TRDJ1	CALGERPSYLPYWGMKLIF	TGTGCTCTTGGGGAACGGCCCTCCTACCTACCGTACTGGGGGATGAAACTCATCTTT
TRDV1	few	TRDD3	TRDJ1	CALGELIGRSHYWGMTDKLIF	TGTGCTCTTGGGGAATTAATTGGGCGTTCCCACTACTGGGGGATGACCGATAAACTCATCTTT
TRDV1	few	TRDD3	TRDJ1	CALGDPALPHVGDIFFSGTDKLIF	TGTGCTCTTGGGGACCCAGCCCTTCCTCATGTGGGGGATATCTTTTTTAGTGGGACCGATAAACTCATCTTT
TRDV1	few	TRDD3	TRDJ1	CALGEKRDWGFSPSYTDKLIF	TGTGCTCTTGGGGAGAAGAGGGACTGGGGGTTTTCCCCCTCGTACACCGATAAACTCATCTTT
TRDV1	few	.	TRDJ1	CALGDGLYDKLIF	TGTGCTCTTGGGGACGGCCTATACGATAAACTCATCTTT
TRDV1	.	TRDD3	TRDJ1	CALGPRFPPSRVNWGIHGDKLIF	TGTGCTCTTGGGCCTAGGTTCCCCCCCTCGAGGGTTAACTGGGGGATACACGGCGATAAACTCATCTTT
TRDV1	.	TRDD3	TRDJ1	CALGESGHYWGIPADKLIF	TGTGCTCTTGGGGAATCCGGGCACTACTGGGGGATACCGGCCGATAAACTCATCTTT
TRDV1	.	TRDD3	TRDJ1	CALGELSLNWGIPADKLIF	TGTGCTCTTGGGGAACTCTCCCTAAACTGGGGGATACCTGCCGATAAACTCATCTTT
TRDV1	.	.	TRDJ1	CALGELLPSPRTGAPYTDKLIF	TGTGCTCTTGGGGAACTCCTCCCTTCCCCTCGTACCGGGGCACCATACACCGATAAACTCATCTTT
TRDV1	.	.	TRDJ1	CALGEPGVWVPSLIGKLIF	TGTGCTCTTGGGGAACCCGGCGTTTGGGTCCCCAGTTTGATCGGTAAACTCATCTTT
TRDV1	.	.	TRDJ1	CALGELGLPMGLRLGEPSRPPYTDKLIF	TGTGCTCTTGGGGAACTCGGCCTTCCTATGGGGCTAAGACTGGGGGAGCCCTCACGGCCTCCGTACACCGATAAACTCATCTTT
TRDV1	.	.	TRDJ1	CALGKRRRYTDKLIF	TGTGCTCTTGGGAAACGGCGGAGGTACACCGATAAACTCATCTTT
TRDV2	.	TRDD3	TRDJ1	CACESWGRVYTDKLIF	TGTGCCTGTGAGTCCTGGGGGAGAGTGTACACCGATAAACTCATCTTT
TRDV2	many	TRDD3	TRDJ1	CACDTVNPGGYFCGKLIF	TGTGCCTGTGACACCGTTAATCCTGGGGGATACTTTTGCGGTAAACTCATCTTT
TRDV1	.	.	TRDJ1	CALGDNSYDWGRPHTDKLIF	TGTGCTCTTGGGGATAATTCCTACGATTGGGGGAGACCCCACACCGATAAACTCATCTTT
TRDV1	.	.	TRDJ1	CALGERLLRDWRLVGRYKLIF	TGTGCTCTTGGGGAACGGTTGCTACGGGATTGGCGTCTGGTGGGGAGATATAAACTCATCTTT
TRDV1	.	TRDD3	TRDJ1	CALGELDPYWGIGTDKLIF	TGTGCTCTTGGGGAACTAGACCCATACTGGGGGATAGGCACCGATAAACTCATCTTT
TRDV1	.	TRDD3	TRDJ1	CALGEGAGGYKLIF	TGTGCTCTTGGGGAAGGGGCCGGGGGATATAAACTCATCTTT
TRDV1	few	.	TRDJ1	CALGGKIAYTDKLIF	TGTGCTCTTGGGGGAAAGATCGCGTACACCGATAAACTCATCTTT
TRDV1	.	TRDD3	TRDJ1	CALGELHRFLLAGGLADKLIF	TGTGCTCTTGGGGAACTTCACCGGTTCCTACTAGCTGGGGGATTGGCCGATAAACTCATCTTT